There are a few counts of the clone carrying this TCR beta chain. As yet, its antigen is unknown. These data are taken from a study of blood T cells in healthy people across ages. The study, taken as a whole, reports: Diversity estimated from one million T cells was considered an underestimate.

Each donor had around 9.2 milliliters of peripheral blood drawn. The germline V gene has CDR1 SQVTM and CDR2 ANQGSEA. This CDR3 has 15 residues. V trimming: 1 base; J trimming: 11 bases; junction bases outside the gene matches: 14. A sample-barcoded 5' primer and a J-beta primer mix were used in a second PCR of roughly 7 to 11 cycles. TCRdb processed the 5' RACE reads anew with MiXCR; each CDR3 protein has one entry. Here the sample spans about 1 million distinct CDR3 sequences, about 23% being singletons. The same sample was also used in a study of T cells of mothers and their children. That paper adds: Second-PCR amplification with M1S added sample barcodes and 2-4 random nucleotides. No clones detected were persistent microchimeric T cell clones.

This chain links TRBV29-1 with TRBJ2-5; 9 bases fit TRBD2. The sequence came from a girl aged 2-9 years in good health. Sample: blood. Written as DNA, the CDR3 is TGCAGCGTTGAAGCGAGGGCTAGCGGGATTGGAGAGCAGTACTTC. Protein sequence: CSVEARASGIGEQYF.